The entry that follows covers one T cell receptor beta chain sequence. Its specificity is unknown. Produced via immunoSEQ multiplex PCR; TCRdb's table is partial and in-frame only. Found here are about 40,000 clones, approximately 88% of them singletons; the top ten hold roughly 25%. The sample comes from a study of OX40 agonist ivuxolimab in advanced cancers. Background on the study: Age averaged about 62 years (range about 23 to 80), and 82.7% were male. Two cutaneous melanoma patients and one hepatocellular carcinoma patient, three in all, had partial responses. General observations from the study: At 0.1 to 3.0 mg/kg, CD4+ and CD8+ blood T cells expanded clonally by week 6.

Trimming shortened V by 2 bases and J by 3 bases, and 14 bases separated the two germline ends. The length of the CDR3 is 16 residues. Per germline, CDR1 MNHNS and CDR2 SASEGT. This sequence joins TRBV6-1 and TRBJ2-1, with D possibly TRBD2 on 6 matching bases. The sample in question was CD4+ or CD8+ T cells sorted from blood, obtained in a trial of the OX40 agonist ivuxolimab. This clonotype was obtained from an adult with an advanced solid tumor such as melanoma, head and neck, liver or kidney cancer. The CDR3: CASSEWVGSGYNEQFF. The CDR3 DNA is TGTGCCAGCAGTGAATGGGTCGGGAGCGGCTACAATGAGCAGTTCTTC.